This T cell receptor beta chain was captured in a study of human CD8 memory T cell subsets. UMI-labeled 5' RACE yielded the TCR beta libraries. From its re-call of the 5' RACE reads, TCRdb lists each CDR3 protein once, without DNA. Its clone listing holds some 10,000 distinct CDR3 sequences. Study-level points and caveats: In the comparison of repertoires, stem-like memory and precursor exhausted T cells overlapped only minimally. Chao1-based estimation suggested that stem-like memory T cells exhibit greater diversity than precursor exhausted T cells.

Measured by frequency, this clonotype is medium-sized. What it binds is not known. The study used negative magnetic separation to enrich total CD8+ T cells. Duplicate vials holding 150,000 sorted CD8+ T cells per subset yielded the RNA. Sequenced material: CD8+ T cells from PBMCs. The TCR comes from a human donor in good health.

The CDR3 spells CASSSPGLTYEQYF. V is TRBV28 and J is TRBJ2-7; TCRdb outputs TRBD2, but without DNA this stays unchecked. The germline V gene encodes CDR1 MDHEN and CDR2 SYDVKM. This CDR3 contains 14 residues.